This is a list of T cell receptor beta chains from one sample in a study of PD-L1 blockade in urothelial cancer. TCRdb keeps only in-frame clones here, not all; method: immunoSEQ multiplex PCR. This repertoire shows some 50,000 clones, around nine tenths found once; its top ten account for about 15%. The sample here was PBMCs, taken around atezolizumab (anti-PD-L1) treatment. The receptor source for this set is a woman in her sixties or seventies with urothelial cancer. The CDR3 runs from the conserved cysteine through the conserved F or W. A D gene is named only where the DNA matches it firmly. Clone size is given for some rows only: seen once, a few or many times, or a class if the clone is expanded.

j_gene	v_gene	abundance	d_gene	CDR3nt	CDR3aa
TRBJ2-5	TRBV9	.	.	TGTGCCAGCAGCGTATCAGTTGGCCAAGAGACCCAGTACTTC	CASSVSVGQETQYF
TRBJ2-1	TRBV9	.	TRBD2	TGTGCCAGCAGCCCTCGACTAGCGGGGGGCAATGAGCAGTTCTTC	CASSPRLAGGNEQFF
TRBJ1-1	TRBV7-9	.	.	TGTGCCAGCAGCAAAAGGCAGAGGGACACTGAAGCTTTCTTT	CASSKRQRDTEAFF
TRBJ2-7	TRBV5-4	.	TRBD1	TGTGCCAGCAGCTCCCCGGGACAGGGCGGTCAGTACTTC	CASSSPGQGGQYF
TRBJ2-7	TRBV9	.	.	TGTGCCAGCACCCCCGATGCGGTTTTCTCCTACGAGCAGTACTTC	CASTPDAVFSYEQYF
TRBJ2-1	TRBV6-6	.	TRBD1	TGTGCCACCGGCGCGTTGACAGGGGGGAATGAGCAGTTCTTC	CATGALTGGNEQFF
TRBJ2-2	TRBV7-2	.	.	TGTGCCAGCAGCCCCAGGGTCAACACCGGGGAGCTGTTTTTT	CASSPRVNTGELFF
TRBJ2-7	TRBV11-3	.	.	TGTGCCAGCAGCTCGTCGACAGACTACGAGCAGTACTTC	CASSSSTDYEQYF
TRBJ2-1	TRBV18	.	TRBD2	TGTGCCAGCTCACCACCTATGGCGGGAGGGCCGGTAAATGAGCAGTTCTTC	CASSPPMAGGPVNEQFF
TRBJ2-7	TRBV18	once	TRBD2	TGTGCCAGCTCACCTGGGACTAGCAGTGAGCAGTACTTC	CASSPGTSSEQYF
TRBJ2-1	TRBV29-1	.	TRBD2	TGCAGCGTTGAAGATCCGGCTAGGACTAGCGGGGTCGATGAGCAGTTCTTC	CSVEDPARTSGVDEQFF
TRBJ2-1	TRBV11-2	few	.	TGTGCCAGCAGCTTAGAGTCCTTGGAGCAGTTCTTC	CASSLESLEQFF
TRBJ2-7	TRBV20-1	.	.	TGCAGTGCTCTAATCGTTTCGGAGCAGTACTTC	CSALIVSEQYF
TRBJ2-7	TRBV4-3	.	TRBD1	TGCGCCAGCAGCCAAGATGTGGGGACAGGGGCTCAAGAGCAGTACTTC	CASSQDVGTGAQEQYF
TRBJ2-1	TRBV6-1	.	TRBD2	TGTGCCAGCAGTGAGGCGGGAGGGGACAATGAGCAGTTCTTC	CASSEAGGDNEQFF
TRBJ2-7	TRBV6-1	.	TRBD2	TGTGCCAGCAGTGAACGCCTAGCGGGGGGGATCACCTCCTACGAGCAGTACTTC	CASSERLAGGITSYEQYF
TRBJ1-2	TRBV5-6	.	TRBD1	TGTGCCAGCAGCTTTTGGCTCCAGGGGGTAAACTATGGCTACACCTTC	CASSFWLQGVNYGYTF
TRBJ1-5	TRBV11-2	.	.	TGTGCCAGCAGCTTAGATACATATAGCAATCAGCCCCAGCATTTT	CASSLDTYSNQPQHF
TRBJ1-2	TRBV7-2	once	TRBD1	TGTGCCAGCAGCTTGGGGACAGGGGGCGTGATTGGCTACACCTTC	CASSLGTGGVIGYTF
TRBJ2-1	TRBV6-1	.	TRBD2	TGTGCCAGCAGAGGTGGGAGGGCCCGCTACAATGAGCAGTTCTTC	CASRGGRARYNEQFF
TRBJ1-4	TRBV6-1	.	.	TGTGCCAGCAGTGGGAGGAAAGGGTTACCGACTAATGAAAAACTGTTTTTT	CASSGRKGLPTNEKLFF
TRBJ1-5	TRBV6-1	.	TRBD1	TGTGCCAGCAGTGTGTGGGACAGGGCTGGTCAGCCCCAGCATTTT	CASSVWDRAGQPQHF
TRBJ2-1	TRBV4-2	.	.	TGTGCCAGCAGCCAAGAGATCAGGTCCCAAATCTACAATGAGCAGTTCTTC	CASSQEIRSQIYNEQFF
TRBJ1-4	TRBV20-1	.	.	TGCAGTGCCCTAGGTGAAAAACTGTTTTTT	CSALGEKLFF
TRBJ2-2	TRBV27	.	.	TGTGCCAGCAGTAGGGGTGCCGGGGAGCTGTTTTTT	CASSRGAGELFF
TRBJ2-2	TRBV7-3	.	.	TGTGCCAGCAGCTCCCAACAGGTCGCGAACACCGGGGAGCTGTTTTTT	CASSSQQVANTGELFF